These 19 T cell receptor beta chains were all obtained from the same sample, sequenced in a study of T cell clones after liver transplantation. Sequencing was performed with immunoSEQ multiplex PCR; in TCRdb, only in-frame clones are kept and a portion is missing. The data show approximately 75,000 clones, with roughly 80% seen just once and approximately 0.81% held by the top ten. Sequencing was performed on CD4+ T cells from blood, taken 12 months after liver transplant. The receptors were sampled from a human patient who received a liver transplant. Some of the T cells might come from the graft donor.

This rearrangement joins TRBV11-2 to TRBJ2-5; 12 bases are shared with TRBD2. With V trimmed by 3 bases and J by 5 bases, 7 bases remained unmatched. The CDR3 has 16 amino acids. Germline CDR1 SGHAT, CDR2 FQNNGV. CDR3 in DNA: TGTGCCAGCAGCTTCCTGACTAGCGGGAGTAGGGAGACCCAGTACTTC. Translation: CASSFLTSGSRETQYF. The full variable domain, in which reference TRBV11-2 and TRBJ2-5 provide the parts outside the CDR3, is EAGVAQSPRYKIIEKRQSVAFWCNPISGHATLYWYQQILGQGPKLLIQFQNNGVVDDSQLPKDRFSAERLKGVDSTLKIQPAKLEDSAVYLCASSFLTSGSRETQYFGPGTRLLVL.

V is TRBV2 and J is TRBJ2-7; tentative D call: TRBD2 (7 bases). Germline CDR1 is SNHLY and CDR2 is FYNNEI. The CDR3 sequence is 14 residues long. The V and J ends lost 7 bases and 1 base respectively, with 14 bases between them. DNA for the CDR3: TGTGCCAGCATGGGGGGGAGGGGGTCCTACGAGCAGTACTTC. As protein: CASMGGRGSYEQYF.

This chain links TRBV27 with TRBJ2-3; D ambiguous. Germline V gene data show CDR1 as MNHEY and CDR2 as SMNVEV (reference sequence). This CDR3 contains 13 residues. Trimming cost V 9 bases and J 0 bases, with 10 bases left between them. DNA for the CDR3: TGTGCCAGTCGGGTATTTAGCACAGATACGCAGTATTTT. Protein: CASRVFSTDTQYF.

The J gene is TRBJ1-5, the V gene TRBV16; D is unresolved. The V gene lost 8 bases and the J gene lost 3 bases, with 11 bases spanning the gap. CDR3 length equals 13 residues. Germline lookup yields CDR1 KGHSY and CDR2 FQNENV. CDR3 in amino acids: CASARGANQPQHF. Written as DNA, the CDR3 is TGTGCCAGCGCTCGGGGTGCCAATCAGCCCCAGCATTTT.

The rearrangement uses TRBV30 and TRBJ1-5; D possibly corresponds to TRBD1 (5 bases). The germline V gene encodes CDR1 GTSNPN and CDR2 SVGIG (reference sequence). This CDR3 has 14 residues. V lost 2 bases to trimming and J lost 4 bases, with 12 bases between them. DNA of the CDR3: TGTGCCTGGAGTACGACGACAGCGAATCAGCCCCAGCATTTT. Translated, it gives CAWSTTTANQPQHF.

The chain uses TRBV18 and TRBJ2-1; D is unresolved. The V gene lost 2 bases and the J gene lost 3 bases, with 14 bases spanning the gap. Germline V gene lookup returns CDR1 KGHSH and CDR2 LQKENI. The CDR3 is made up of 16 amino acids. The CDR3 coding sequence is TGTGCCAGCTCACCAGAAGCTGGAAGCCACTACAATGAGCAGTTCTTC. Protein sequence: CASSPEAGSHYNEQFF.

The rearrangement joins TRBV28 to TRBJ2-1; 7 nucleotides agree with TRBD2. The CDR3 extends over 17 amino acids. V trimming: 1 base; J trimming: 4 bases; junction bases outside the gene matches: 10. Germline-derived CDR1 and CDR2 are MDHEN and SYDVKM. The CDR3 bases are TGTGCCAGCAGTTTATACGGGAGGATCCCCTTTTACAATGAGCAGTTCTTC. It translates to CASSLYGRIPFYNEQFF.

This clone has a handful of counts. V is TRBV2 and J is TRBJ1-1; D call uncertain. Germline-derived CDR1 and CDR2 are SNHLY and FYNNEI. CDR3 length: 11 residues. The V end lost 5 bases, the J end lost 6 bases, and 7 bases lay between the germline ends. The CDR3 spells CASSWHAEAFF. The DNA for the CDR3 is TGTGCCAGCAGTTGGCACGCTGAAGCTTTCTTT. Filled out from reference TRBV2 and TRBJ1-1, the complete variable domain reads EPEVTQTPSHQVTQMGQEVILRCVPISNHLYFYWYRQILGQKVEFLVSFYNNEISEKSEIFDDQFSVERPDGSNFTLKIRSTKLEDSAMYFCASSWHAEAFFGQGTRLTVV.

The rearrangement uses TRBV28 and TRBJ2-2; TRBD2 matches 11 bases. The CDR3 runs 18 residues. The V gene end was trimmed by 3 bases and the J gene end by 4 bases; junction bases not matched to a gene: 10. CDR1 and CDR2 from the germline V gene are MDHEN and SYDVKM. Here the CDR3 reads CASSFTSGRKVATGELFF. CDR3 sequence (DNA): TGTGCCAGCAGTTTCACTAGCGGGAGAAAGGTGGCCACCGGGGAGCTGTTTTTT. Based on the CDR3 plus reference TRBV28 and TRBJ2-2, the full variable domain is DVKVTQSSRYLVKRTGEKVFLECVQDMDHENMFWYRQDPGLGLRLIYFSYDVKMKEKGDIPEGYSVSREKKERFSLILESASTNQTSMYLCASSFTSGRKVATGELFFGEGSRLTVL.

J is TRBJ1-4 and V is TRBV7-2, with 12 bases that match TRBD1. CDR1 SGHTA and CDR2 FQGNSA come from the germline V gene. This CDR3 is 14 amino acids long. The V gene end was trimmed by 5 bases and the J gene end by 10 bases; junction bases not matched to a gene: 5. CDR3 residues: CASSPGQGAGKLFF. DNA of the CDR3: TGTGCCAGCAGCCCGGGACAGGGGGCCGGAAAACTGTTTTTT.

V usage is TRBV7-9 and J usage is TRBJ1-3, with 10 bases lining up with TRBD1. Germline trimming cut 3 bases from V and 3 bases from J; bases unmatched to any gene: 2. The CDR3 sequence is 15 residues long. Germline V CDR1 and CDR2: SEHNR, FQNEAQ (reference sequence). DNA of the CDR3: TGTGCCAGCAGCTTCGACAGGGGGCATGGAAACACCATATATTTT. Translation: CASSFDRGHGNTIYF.

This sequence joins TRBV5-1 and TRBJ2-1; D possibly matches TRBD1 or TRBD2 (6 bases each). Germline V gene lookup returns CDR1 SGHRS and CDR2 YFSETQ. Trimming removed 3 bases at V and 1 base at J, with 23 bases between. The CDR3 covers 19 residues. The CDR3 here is CASSSPDSNSGRSYNEQFF. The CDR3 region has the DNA TGCGCCAGCAGCTCTCCGGACAGTAATAGCGGCCGTTCCTACAATGAGCAGTTCTTC. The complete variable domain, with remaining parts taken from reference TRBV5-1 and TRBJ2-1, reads KAGVTQTPRYLIKTRGQQVTLSCSPISGHRSVSWYQQTPGQGLQFLFEYFSETQRNKGNFPGRFSGRQFSNSRSEMNVSTLELGDSALYLCASSSPDSNSGRSYNEQFFGPGTRLTVL.

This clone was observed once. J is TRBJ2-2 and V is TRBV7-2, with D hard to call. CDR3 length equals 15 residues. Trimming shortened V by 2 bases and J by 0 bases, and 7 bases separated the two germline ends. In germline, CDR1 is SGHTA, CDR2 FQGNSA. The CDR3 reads CASSLLSTNTGELFF. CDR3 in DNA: TGTGCCAGCAGCTTACTATCAACGAACACCGGGGAGCTGTTTTTT.

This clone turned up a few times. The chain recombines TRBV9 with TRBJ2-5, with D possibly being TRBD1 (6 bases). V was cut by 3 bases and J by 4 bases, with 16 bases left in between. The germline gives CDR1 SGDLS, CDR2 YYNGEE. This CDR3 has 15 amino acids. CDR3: CASSGSGRGGETQYF. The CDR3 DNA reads TGTGCCAGCAGCGGATCAGGGAGAGGGGGAGAGACCCAGTACTTC.

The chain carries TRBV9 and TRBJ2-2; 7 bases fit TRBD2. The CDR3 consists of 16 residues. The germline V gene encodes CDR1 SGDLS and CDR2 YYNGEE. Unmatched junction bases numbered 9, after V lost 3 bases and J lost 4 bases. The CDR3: CASSGPPGRGTGELFF. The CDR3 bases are TGTGCCAGCAGCGGACCGCCTGGGAGGGGCACCGGGGAGCTGTTTTTT.

This chain's CDR3 is CASSESSGRGEQFF. CDR3 nucleotides: TGTGCCAGCAGTGAGTCTAGCGGGAGGGGGGAGCAGTTCTTC. The chain recombines TRBV2 with TRBJ2-1; 12 nucleotides match TRBD2. V was pared by 3 bases and J by 10 bases, with 4 bases of the junction left unmatched. This CDR3 is built from 14 residues. The germline V gene encodes CDR1 SNHLY and CDR2 FYNNEI.

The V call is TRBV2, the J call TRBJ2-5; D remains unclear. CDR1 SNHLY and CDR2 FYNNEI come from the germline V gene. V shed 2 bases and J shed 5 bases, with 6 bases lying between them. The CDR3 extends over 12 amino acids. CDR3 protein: CASSERRETQYF. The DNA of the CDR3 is TGTGCCAGCAGTGAACGTCGGGAGACCCAGTACTTC.

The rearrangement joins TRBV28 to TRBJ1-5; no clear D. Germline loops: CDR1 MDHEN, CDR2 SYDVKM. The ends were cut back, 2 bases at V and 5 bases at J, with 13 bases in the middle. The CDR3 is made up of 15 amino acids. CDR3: CASSLATHADQPQHF. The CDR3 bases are TGTGCCAGCAGTTTAGCCACGCACGCCGATCAGCCCCAGCATTTT.

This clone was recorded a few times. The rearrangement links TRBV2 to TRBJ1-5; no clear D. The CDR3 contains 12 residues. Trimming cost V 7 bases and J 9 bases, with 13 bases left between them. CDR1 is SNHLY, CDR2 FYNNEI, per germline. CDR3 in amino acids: CASTTGSRPQHF. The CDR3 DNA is TGTGCCAGCACTACGGGGTCACGGCCCCAGCATTTT.